Listed below are T cell receptor beta chains from one sample, sequenced in a study of blood T cell repertoires in COVID-19. Only in-frame clones appear in the TCRdb table, and some are missing; sequencing was by immunoSEQ multiplex PCR. Here the sample spans some 120,000 clones, roughly 91% being singletons. The sample taken for sequencing was peripheral blood. These receptors were obtained from a human donor with acute or convalescent COVID-19. The donor label of this sample is uncertain. Each CDR3 is given with its conserved first and last residue. A D gene is named only where the DNA matches it firmly. Clone size appears in some rows only: once, few, many, or a class for an expanded clone.

>16|NA|TRBJ2-3|TRBV4-3|TRBD2
TGCGCCAGCAGCCAAGATGCTAGCGGGGGGGCAGATACGCAGTATTTT
CASSQDASGGADTQYF
>13|NA|TRBJ1-2|TRBV7-9|NA
TGTGCCAGCAGCTTAGTGGGCCCGTTGGGCTACACCTTC
CASSLVGPLGYTF
>13|NA|TRBJ2-7|TRBV18|NA
TGTGCCAGCTCACCCGGGTACTTTGACGAGCAGTACTTC
CASSPGYFDEQYF
>16|NA|TRBJ2-3|TRBV7-8|NA
TGTGCCAGCAGCTCAAGAAAGCGGGCCGGCACAGATACGCAGTATTTT
CASSSRKRAGTDTQYF
>15|once|TRBJ1-1|TRBV27|NA
TGTGCCAGCAGTTTATCGGCAGGGGTTATCTCTGAAGCTTTCTTT
CASSLSAGVISEAFF
>15|NA|TRBJ1-5|TRBV6-1|NA
TGTGCCAGCAGTGACGTTCGGGGGGTGGATAAGCCCCAGCATTTT
CASSDVRGVDKPQHF
>13|NA|TRBJ2-7|TRBV18|TRBD1
TGTGCCAGCTCACGGGACAGACAATACGAGCAGTACTTC
CASSRDRQYEQYF
>14|NA|TRBJ1-2|TRBV28|NA
TGTGCCAGCAGATCGGGGGAGAACCGCCGTGGCTACACCTTC
CASRSGENRRGYTF
>14|few|TRBJ1-2|TRBV28|NA
TGTGCCAGCAGCTCAGGGGACGGGGCAGGAGGCTACACCTTC
CASSSGDGAGGYTF
>16|NA|TRBJ2-6|TRBV27|NA
TGTGCCAGCACCCCCCAGCTGCGGGCTGGGGCCAACGTCCTGACTTTC
CASTPQLRAGANVLTF
>14|NA|TRBJ1-2|TRBV2|TRBD1
TGTGCCAGGGGGACAGGGCCTACTAACTATGGCTACACCTTC
CARGTGPTNYGYTF
>15|NA|TRBJ2-5|TRBV6-5|TRBD1
TGTGCCAGCAGGGTGTCCGGGACAGTTTTCGAGACCCAGTACTTC
CASRVSGTVFETQYF
>14|NA|TRBJ2-5|TRBV4-3|TRBD1
TGCGCCAGCAGCCCGACAGGGAACTTGGGGACCCAGTACTTC
CASSPTGNLGTQYF
>15|few|TRBJ1-2|TRBV11-2|NA
TGTGCCAGCAGCTTAGAGGCCGCGGCCATGCATGGCTACACCTTC
CASSLEAAAMHGYTF
>16|NA|TRBJ2-1|TRBV28|TRBD1
TGTGCCAGCAGTCCGAGGGGGACAGGGGGACTGAATGAGCAGTTCTTC
CASSPRGTGGLNEQFF
>13|NA|TRBJ1-2|TRBV3-1/TRBV3-2|NA
TGTGCCAGCAGCCAAGATTACGCGGGTGGCTACACCTTC
CASSQDYAGGYTF
>13|NA|TRBJ1-2|TRBV10-3|NA
TGTGCCATCAGTGGTTCCATCTCGGGTGGCTACACCTTC
CAISGSISGGYTF
>13|NA|TRBJ1-2|TRBV9|TRBD1
TGTGCCAGCAGCGTGGGACAGGGGCCTGGCTACACCTTC
CASSVGQGPGYTF
>13|NA|TRBJ1-2|TRBV2|NA
TGTGCCAGCAGGGCGGAACGTGAGCTCCCCTACACCTTC
CASRAERELPYTF
>17|NA|TRBJ1-3|TRBV7-2|NA
TGTGCCAGCAGCTTATTAGGGGCCGGGCTCTCTGGAAACACCATATATTTT
CASSLLGAGLSGNTIYF
>14|NA|TRBJ1-5|TRBV20-1|TRBD1
TGCAGTGCTAGTGTAGGGGACAGTCGTCAGCCCCAGCATTTT
CSASVGDSRQPQHF
>15|NA|TRBJ1-1|TRBV5-1|NA
TGCGCCAGCAGCTTGGCCACAGGGTGGGATACTGAAGCTTTCTTT
CASSLATGWDTEAFF
>15|NA|TRBJ1-6|TRBV4-3|NA
TGCGCCAGCGGAGCGGCGGCCACGGATAATTCACCCCTCCACTTT
CASGAAATDNSPLHF
>14|NA|TRBJ2-5|TRBV11-2|TRBD2
TGTGCCAGCAGCTTGTTAGCGGGTAAAGAGACCCAGTACTTC
CASSLLAGKETQYF
>12|NA|TRBJ2-1|TRBV11-3|NA
TGTGCCAGCAGCTCAGGGGAAGATGAGCAGTTCTTC
CASSSGEDEQFF
>17|few|TRBJ1-1|TRBV18|TRBD1
TGTGCCAGCTCACGCGCCGGGACAGGGGGCCTCGGCACTGAAGCTTTCTTT
CASSRAGTGGLGTEAFF
>18|NA|TRBJ2-2|TRBV5-1|TRBD2
TGCGCCAGCAGCGCCGGGGGGACTAGCGGGAGTGGAACCGGGGAGCTGTTTTTT
CASSAGGTSGSGTGELFF
>14|NA|TRBJ2-5|TRBV18|NA
TGTGCCAGCTCACCACCGACTCGGCAAGAGACCCAGTACTTC
CASSPPTRQETQYF
>15|NA|TRBJ1-2|TRBV5-4|NA
TGTGCCAGCAGCTTGTCAGGGGAGTTAAACTATGGCTACACCTTC
CASSLSGELNYGYTF
>16|NA|TRBJ1-3|TRBV21-1|NA
TGTGCCAGCAGCACCAGACAGGGCTACTCTGGAAACACCATATATTTT
CASSTRQGYSGNTIYF
>16|NA|TRBJ2-1|TRBV25-1|NA
TGTGCCAGCAGTGAATCAGGCCAACCCCCCTACAATGAGCAGTTCTTC
CASSESGQPPYNEQFF
>13|NA|TRBJ2-5|TRBV19|NA
TGTGCCAGTAGTATCAAGGGGCAAGAGACCCAGTACTTC
CASSIKGQETQYF
>14|NA|TRBJ1-4|TRBV14|NA
TGTGCCAGCAGCCAAGAGGGGGGACGGAGGAAACTGTTTTTT
CASSQEGGRRKLFF
>17|NA|TRBJ2-2|TRBV7-3|TRBD2
TGTGCCAGCAGTGTCCCTAGCGGGGTCCCGAACACCGGGGAGCTGTTTTTT
CASSVPSGVPNTGELFF
>15|NA|TRBJ1-5|TRBV4-2|TRBD1
TGTGCCAGCAGCCAACCCGACAGGGACGATCAGCCCCAGCATTTT
CASSQPDRDDQPQHF
>18|NA|TRBJ1-6|TRBV19|TRBD1
TGTGCCAGTAGTACCATTCTTGGGGACAGCCAGAGTAATTCACCCCTCCACTTT
CASSTILGDSQSNSPLHF
>14|NA|TRBJ1-1|TRBV7-2|TRBD1
TGTGCCAGCAGCACCGACAGGGCGAACACTGAAGCTTTCTTT
CASSTDRANTEAFF
>14|NA|TRBJ2-3|TRBV7-2|NA
TGTGCCAGCAGCTTATCGCGGGCCACAGATACGCAGTATTTT
CASSLSRATDTQYF
>12|NA|TRBJ1-2|TRBV12-3/TRBV12-4|TRBD1
TGTGCCAGCAGGGCCGGGGACAGAGGCTACACCTTC
CASRAGDRGYTF
>13|NA|TRBJ2-7|TRBV10-3|TRBD1
TGTGCCACCCAGGACAGGGGGAGCTACGAGCAGTACTTC
CATQDRGSYEQYF
>14|NA|TRBJ1-2|TRBV18|TRBD1
TGTGCCAGCTCGCCGGGACAGGGAAACTATGGCTACACCTTC
CASSPGQGNYGYTF